A selection of T cell receptor beta chains follows, all from one sample in a study of T cell repertoires in cytomegalovirus infection. TCRdb reprocessed the reads with MiXCR, giving one entry per CDR3 protein. The sample holds fewer than 550,000 distinct CDR3 sequences, 16% seen once. The specimen sequenced was CD8+ T cells from PBMCs. The receptor set was obtained from a human donor in good health (CMV status not recorded). Some clones in this sample may be carry-over from other donors' samples. Both conserved end residues are part of each CDR3. Each record gives: J gene, clone size, D gene, V gene, CDR3 protein, CDR3 DNA. The D gene is left open where the match is weak. Clone sizes are given selectively: once, few, many, or a class where the clone is expanded.

j_call: TRBJ2-5; clone_size: .; d_call: TRBD2; v_call: TRBV11-2; cdr3_aa: CASSLVPSGRAQETQYF; cdr3_nt: TGTGCCAGCAGCTTAGTGCCTAGCGGGAGGGCCCAAGAGACCCAGTACTTC
j_call: TRBJ1-4; clone_size: few; d_call: TRBD1; v_call: TRBV5-6; cdr3_aa: CASSPGTDLGGYANEKLFF; cdr3_nt: TGTGCCAGCAGCCCAGGGACAGACCTGGGGGGTTATGCTAATGAAAAACTGTTTTTT
j_call: TRBJ1-5; clone_size: .; d_call: .; v_call: TRBV9; cdr3_aa: CASSADSGYQPQHF; cdr3_nt: TGTGCCAGCAGCGCCGACAGTGGCTATCAGCCCCAGCATTTT
j_call: TRBJ2-7; clone_size: many; d_call: .; v_call: TRBV27; cdr3_aa: CASSLTSSYTYEQYF; cdr3_nt: TGTGCCAGCAGTTTAACCTCCTCGTACACCTACGAGCAGTACTTC
j_call: TRBJ2-5; clone_size: few; d_call: .; v_call: TRBV19; cdr3_aa: CASSSHGRGAPQETQYF; cdr3_nt: TGTGCCAGTAGTTCCCACGGACGGGGGGCTCCTCAAGAGACCCAGTACTTC
j_call: TRBJ1-1; clone_size: many; d_call: TRBD1; v_call: TRBV7-2; cdr3_aa: CASSRDRQGGDSTEAFF; cdr3_nt: TGTGCCAGCAGCCGGGACAGACAGGGAGGGGATAGCACTGAAGCTTTCTTT
j_call: TRBJ1-4; clone_size: many; d_call: .; v_call: TRBV7-9; cdr3_aa: CASSLFLGAGEKLFF; cdr3_nt: TGTGCCAGCAGCTTATTTTTAGGGGCAGGGGAAAAACTGTTTTTT
j_call: TRBJ1-4; clone_size: many; d_call: .; v_call: TRBV28; cdr3_aa: CASRTVYSKNEKLFF; cdr3_nt: TGTGCCAGCCGGACAGTCTACTCTAAAAATGAAAAACTGTTTTTT
j_call: TRBJ1-3; clone_size: many; d_call: .; v_call: TRBV20-1; cdr3_aa: CSARQGSGNTIYF; cdr3_nt: TGCAGTGCTAGACAGGGCTCTGGAAACACCATATATTTT
j_call: TRBJ1-3; clone_size: many; d_call: .; v_call: TRBV7-2; cdr3_aa: CASSLGDRPRDTIYF; cdr3_nt: TGTGCCAGCAGCTTAGGTGATCGGCCCCGGGACACCATATATTTT